A single sample is the source of the 4 T cell receptor beta chains below, sequenced in a study of T cell responses to AZD1222 COVID-19 vaccine. TCRdb keeps only in-frame clones here, not all; method: immunoSEQ multiplex PCR. This table holds under 150,000 clones, approximately 90% found once. Source: peripheral blood, taken 28 days after the second AZD1222 dose. All receptors come from an adult who received the AZD1222 COVID-19 vaccine.

This clone showed up just once. The chain uses TRBV7-9 and TRBJ2-1, with 9 bases matching TRBD1. V gave up 5 bases and J gave up 0 bases; unmatched junction bases: 14. In germline, CDR1 is SEHNR, CDR2 FQNEAQ (reference sequence). CDR3 size: 19 residues. CDR3: CASSPRADRGSSSYNEQFF. The CDR3 coding sequence is TGTGCCAGCAGCCCTCGAGCTGACAGGGGGAGCAGCTCCTACAATGAGCAGTTCTTC.

The gene calls are TRBV3-1 (or the pseudogene TRBV3-2) and TRBJ1-1; TRBD1 matches 9 bases. The J segment lost 5 bases and the V segment lost 7 bases, leaving 11 bases of the junction unmatched. CDR3 length equals 15 residues. The germline V gene has CDR1 LGHDT and CDR2 YNNKEL (reference sequence). CDR3 residues: CASNTGGLGLTEAFF. The CDR3 DNA is TGTGCCAGCAACACAGGGGGCTTGGGTTTAACTGAAGCTTTCTTT.

The sample holds one count of this clone. The rearrangement links TRBV19 to TRBJ2-3; D is perhaps TRBD2 (6 bases). The CDR3 length is 17 residues. V lost 0 bases to trimming and J lost 2 bases, with 15 bases between them. Germline values: CDR1 LNHDA, CDR2 SQIVND (reference sequence). CDR3 loop: CASSIEGYGGPTDTQYF. Here the CDR3 DNA reads TGTGCCAGTAGTATAGAGGGGTACGGGGGTCCCACAGATACGCAGTATTTT.

The rearrangement uses TRBV24-1 and TRBJ1-2; 7 positions agree with TRBD1. V shed 3 bases and J 8 bases; nucleotides not matched to a gene: 2. Per the germline V gene, CDR1 is KGHDR and CDR2 is SFDVKD. CDR3 length: 12 amino acids. Here the CDR3 reads CATSDRTGGYTF. Written as DNA, the CDR3 is TGTGCCACCAGTGATCGGACAGGCGGCTACACCTTC.